The sequence of this T cell receptor (beta chain) was determined in a study of human thymus T cells. This table comes from immunoSEQ multiplex PCR, and its TCRdb copy is limited to in-frame clones, with some not included. This table holds about 60,000 clones, roughly 94% found once. Points from the study as a whole: Thymic and blood repertoires appeared to display a bias in their usage of V and J genes.

On this clone itself: No antigen is known for it.

Donor material was obtained from healthy Finnish infants undergoing corrective surgery for congenital heart defects. An approximately 0.5-1 mL peripheral blood aliquot was taken intraoperatively from four of eight donors. Genomic DNA was extracted from every available blood leukocyte. Sequenced sample: blood. This receptor was obtained from a boy under two years old with a congenital heart defect but otherwise immunologically healthy.

DNA of the CDR3: TGTGCCAGCAGCCTTAGTCATAGAGTGGGTCTAGCGCGTTTCTACGAGCAGTACTTC. Translation gives CASSLSHRVGLARFYEQYF. V gene TRBV11-3 combines with J gene TRBJ2-7; tentatively, D is TRBD2 (6 bases). V was pared by 5 bases and J by 3 bases, with 29 bases between. The germline V gene encodes CDR1 SGHNT and CDR2 YENEEA. There are 19 residues in the CDR3.